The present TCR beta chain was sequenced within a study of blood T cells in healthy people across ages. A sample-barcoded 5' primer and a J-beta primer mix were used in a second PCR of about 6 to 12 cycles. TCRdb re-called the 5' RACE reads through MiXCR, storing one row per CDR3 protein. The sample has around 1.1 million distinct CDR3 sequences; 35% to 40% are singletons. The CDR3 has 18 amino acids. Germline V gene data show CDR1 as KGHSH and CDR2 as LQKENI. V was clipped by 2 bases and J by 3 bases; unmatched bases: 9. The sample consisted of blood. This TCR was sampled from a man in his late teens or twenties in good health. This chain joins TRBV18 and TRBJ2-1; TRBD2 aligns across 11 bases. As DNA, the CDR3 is TGTGCCAGCTCACCATTCTCTAGCGGGGGGCCCCTCTACAATGAGCAGTTCTTC. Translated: CASSPFSSGGPLYNEQFF. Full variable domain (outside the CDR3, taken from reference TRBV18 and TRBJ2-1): NAGVMQNPRHLVRRRGQEARLRCSPMKGHSHVYWYRQLPEEGLKFMVYLQKENIIDESGMPKERFSAEFPKEGPSILRIQQVVRGDSAAYFCASSPFSSGGPLYNEQFFGPGTRLTVL.